This is a list of T cell receptor beta chains from one sample in a study of cytomegalovirus exposure and HLA in healthy donors. TCRdb keeps only in-frame clones here, not all; method: immunoSEQ multiplex PCR. The table records 100,000 or so clones, 70% to 85% of them present only once. The sample comprised PBMCs. These receptors were obtained from a man aged 18 to 35 in good health and CMV-seronegative. CDR3s include the opening cysteine and the closing phenylalanine or tryptophan. D genes are given only for firm matches. The size of a clone is reported for some rows only, either as once, few or many, or as a class for expanded clones.

cdr3_aa cdr3_nt j_call d_call v_call clone_size
CASSFGSSAGELFF TGTGCCAGCAGCTTCGGGAGTAGCGCCGGGGAGCTGTTTTTT TRBJ2-2 NA TRBV11-3 NA
CASSLVAGEGQPQHF TGTGCCAGCAGCTTAGTCGCAGGGGAGGGTCAGCCCCAGCATTTT TRBJ1-5 NA TRBV7-2 few
CASMKGHAMDTIYF TGTGCCAGCATGAAGGGGCACGCTATGGACACCATATATTTT TRBJ1-3 NA TRBV9 NA
CASSPEVGDSNQPQHF TGTGCCAGCAGTCCCGAGGTAGGGGATAGCAATCAGCCCCAGCATTTT TRBJ1-5 NA TRBV25-1 NA
CASSLERDRVNQPQHF TGTGCCAGCAGCTTAGAGAGGGACAGGGTGAATCAGCCCCAGCATTTT TRBJ1-5 TRBD1 TRBV11-2 NA
CASSLGQGKNTEAFF TGCGCCAGCAGCTTGGGGCAGGGAAAGAACACTGAAGCTTTCTTT TRBJ1-1 NA TRBV5-1 NA
CSARQGEVLGDTQYF TGCAGCGCCAGACAGGGGGAGGTCCTTGGGGATACGCAGTATTTT TRBJ2-3 TRBD1 TRBV29-1 NA
CASSKTGDVEKLFF TGTGCCAGCAGTAAGACAGGGGATGTTGAAAAACTGTTTTTT TRBJ1-4 TRBD1 TRBV6-5 few
CAWSVLGRSTEAFF TGTGCCTGGAGTGTACTGGGCAGAAGCACTGAAGCTTTCTTT TRBJ1-1 NA TRBV30 NA
CASSLGGTSEKLFF TGCGCCAGCAGCTTAGGAGGGACCAGTGAAAAACTGTTTTTT TRBJ1-4 NA TRBV5-1 NA
CATSGDRGRYGYTF TGTGCCACCAGCGGGGACAGGGGGAGGTATGGCTACACCTTC TRBJ1-2 TRBD1 TRBV15 NA
CASSRGDRVRGYTF TGTGCCAGCAGTCGTGGGGACAGGGTACGCGGCTACACCTTC TRBJ1-2 TRBD1 TRBV28 NA
CASSLGGGNMVHSNQPQHF TGTGCCAGCAGCTTAGGGGGAGGTAACATGGTACATAGCAATCAGCCCCAGCATTTT TRBJ1-5 NA TRBV7-8 NA
CASSGGDDEQFF TGCGCCAGCAGTGGGGGCGACGATGAGCAGTTCTTC TRBJ2-1 NA TRBV10-2 NA
CASSHKPGEGRYEQYF TGTGCCAGCAGCCACAAACCAGGGGAGGGACGCTACGAGCAGTACTTC TRBJ2-7 NA TRBV5-6 NA
CASRLGQGYEQYF TGTGCCAGCAGACTCGGACAGGGCTACGAGCAGTACTTC TRBJ2-7 TRBD1 TRBV6-6 NA
CASSFPDRAVFYEQYF TGTGCCAGCAGTTTCCCGGACAGGGCAGTATTCTACGAGCAGTACTTC TRBJ2-7 TRBD1 TRBV28 NA
CASSPRPLTGIEAHQPQHF TGCGCCAGCAGCCCACGCCCTCTGACAGGGATCGAGGCGCATCAGCCCCAGCATTTT TRBJ1-5 TRBD1 TRBV5-1 NA
CASSQTSNTEAFF TGTGCCAGCAGCCAGACATCGAACACTGAAGCTTTCTTT TRBJ1-1 NA TRBV5-4 NA
CASSLLTGTSSSTDTQYF TGCGCCAGCAGCTTGTTAACCGGGACTAGTTCTAGCACAGATACGCAGTATTTT TRBJ2-3 TRBD2 TRBV5-1 NA
CASSQGQGALQPQHF TGTGCCAGCTCCCAGGGACAGGGGGCGCTTCAGCCCCAGCATTTT TRBJ1-5 TRBD1 TRBV18 NA
CASSVAPGTGKYGYTF TGTGCCAGCAGCGTTGCCCCCGGGACAGGGAAGTATGGCTACACCTTC TRBJ1-2 TRBD1 TRBV9 NA
CASNAGGSDDTGELFF TGTGCCAGCAACGCGGGCGGGAGCGACGACACCGGGGAGCTGTTTTTT TRBJ2-2 TRBD2 TRBV9 NA
CASTVGQARQETQYF TGTGCCAGCACCGTGGGACAGGCGAGACAAGAGACCCAGTACTTC TRBJ2-5 TRBD1 TRBV6-5 once
CSVGTGYGYTF TGCAGCGTGGGTACAGGGTATGGCTACACCTTC TRBJ1-2 NA TRBV29-1 few
CASSLAAGGGHYEQYF TGTGCCAGCAGCTTAGCGGCGGGGGGCGGTCACTACGAGCAGTACTTC TRBJ2-7 TRBD2 TRBV7-6 NA
CASSFRDTTEAFF TGTGCCAGCAGTTTCCGGGACACGACCGAAGCTTTCTTT TRBJ1-1 NA TRBV27 NA
CASSFRRREAETQYF TGTGCCAGCAGCTTTCGTCGGAGGGAAGCAGAGACCCAGTACTTC TRBJ2-5 NA TRBV7-8 once
CASSLETGKISYEQYF TGTGCCAGCAGCTTAGAGACAGGGAAAATCTCCTACGAGCAGTACTTC TRBJ2-7 TRBD1 TRBV7-2 NA
CASMAAIGELFF TGTGCCAGCATGGCGGCCATCGGGGAGCTGTTTTTT TRBJ2-2 NA TRBV27 NA
CASSPSPGSGANVLTF TGTGCCAGCAGTCCCAGTCCGGGCTCTGGGGCCAACGTCCTGACTTTC TRBJ2-6 NA TRBV11-2 once
CASSQNRGRNSGNTIYF TGCGCCAGCAGCCAAAACAGGGGTCGTAACTCTGGAAACACCATATATTTT TRBJ1-3 TRBD1 TRBV4-3 NA
CASSPGQTYNEKLFF TGTGCCAGCAGCCCCGGACAGACGTACAATGAAAAACTGTTTTTT TRBJ1-4 NA TRBV14 NA
CASSSRASRSEKLFF TGCGCCAGCAGCTCGCGGGCTTCTCGGAGTGAAAAACTGTTTTTT TRBJ1-4 NA TRBV5-1 NA
CASSPKTSGDNTGELFF TGTGCCAGCTCACCGAAAACTAGCGGAGATAACACCGGGGAGCTGTTTTTT TRBJ2-2 TRBD2 TRBV18 NA
CASSLSRYEQYF TGTGCCAGCAGTTTATCCCGCTACGAGCAGTACTTC TRBJ2-7 NA TRBV27 NA
CASSGTGYGYTF TGCGCCAGCTCTGGGACAGGTTATGGCTACACCTTC TRBJ1-2 TRBD1 TRBV4-3 NA
CASSLGTGIQETQYF TGTGCCAGCAGCTTAGGGACAGGGATACAAGAGACCCAGTACTTC TRBJ2-5 TRBD1 TRBV11-3 NA
CATSRDGQGGTEAFF TGTGCCACCAGCAGAGACGGACAGGGTGGGACTGAAGCTTTCTTT TRBJ1-1 TRBD1 TRBV15 NA
CASSLGGVSSGYTF TGTGCCAGCAGCCTGGGCGGGGTCTCTAGTGGCTACACCTTC TRBJ1-2 NA TRBV7-2 NA